The 11 T cell receptor beta chains reported below all come from one sample, sequenced in a study of shared T cell receptors in the human thymus. The table came from immunoSEQ multiplex PCR; TCRdb's copy has only in-frame clones and leaves some out. The table records some 760,000 clones, 75% to 90% of them present only once. These sequences were also reported in another study, on human thymus T cells.

The sequenced material came from thymocytes. These receptors originate from a girl less than two years old with a congenital heart defect.

The chain couples TRBV7-9 to TRBJ1-2, with TRBD1 as a possible D gene (5 bases). Germline CDR1 reads SEHNR; CDR2 reads FQNEAQ (reference sequence). Trimming removed 2 bases at V and 6 bases at J, with 25 bases between. The CDR3 is made up of 18 amino acids. CDR3 in DNA: TGTGCCAGCAGCTTATTAGGTGTGAGGCAGGGCCTCCTAGATGGCTACACCTTC. Its protein product is CASSLLGVRQGLLDGYTF.

This clone was counted only a few times. The chain links TRBV5-4 to TRBJ2-5; no clear D gene. The DNA end is a closer match to TRBJ2-7, so the J assignment may be wrong. The CDR3 contains 13 residues. The germline V gene has CDR1 SGHNT and CDR2 YYREEE (reference sequence). The CDR3 DNA is TGTGCCAGCAGCTTAGTCCCCTCCTACGAGCAGTACTTC. As protein: CASSLVPSYEQYF.

In nucleotides, the CDR3 is TGTGCCAGCAGCTTAGGCGGACAGGGTAATCACGAGCAGTACTTC. Protein: CASSLGGQGNHEQYF. The chain links TRBV11-2 to TRBJ2-7; 8 positions match TRBD1. The germline CDR1 and CDR2 sequences are SGHAT and FQNNGV. Germline trimming cut 1 base from V and 5 bases from J; bases unmatched to any gene: 7. This CDR3 contains 15 residues.

This clone turned up a few times. V is TRBV2 and J is TRBJ1-1; D possibly corresponds to TRBD1 (5 bases). The V end lost 8 bases, the J end lost 3 bases, and 31 bases lay between the germline ends. The CDR3 is made up of 19 amino acids. Germline V lookup: CDR1 SNHLY, CDR2 FYNNEI. The CDR3 loop is CASCEPPRDSEKDDTEAFF. Written as DNA, the CDR3 is TGTGCCAGCTGCGAGCCACCTCGGGACTCAGAAAAGGACGACACTGAAGCTTTCTTT.

The chain is built from TRBV5-1 and TRBJ2-3; the match to TRBD2 covers 10 bases. The CDR3 spans 19 residues. Trimming at V came to 1 base and at J to 3 bases, leaving 14 bases not matched to a gene. Germline CDR1 is SGHRS and CDR2 is YFSETQ. CDR3 region: CASSLSSRASGGGTDTQYF. In DNA form, the CDR3 reads TGCGCCAGCAGCTTGAGTAGTAGGGCTAGCGGGGGAGGTACAGATACGCAGTATTTT.

This clone appeared a few times. The gene calls are TRBV5-5 and TRBJ1-1, with 7 bases that match TRBD1. Unmatched junction bases numbered 4, after V lost 4 bases and J lost 1 base. Germline V lookup: CDR1 SGHKS, CDR2 YYEKEE (reference sequence). The CDR3 loop spans 14 amino acids. The CDR3 spells CASSRDSPNTEAFF. The DNA for the CDR3 is TGTGCCAGCAGCCGGGACAGCCCGAACACTGAAGCTTTCTTT.

As regards this clone: This sample also contains other DNA sequences that code for the same CDR3. CDR3 in DNA: TGCAGTGCTACCCCAGAAGCTTTCTTT. It encodes CSATPEAFF. This rearrangement joins TRBV20-1 to TRBJ1-1; no reliable D call. CDR1 and CDR2 (germline): DFQATT, SNEGSKA (reference sequence). CDR3 length: 9 amino acids. The V gene lost 4 bases and the J gene lost 8 bases, with 5 bases spanning the gap.

The J gene is TRBJ2-2, the V gene TRBV19, with 7 bases aligning to TRBD1. Germline V gives CDR1 LNHDA, CDR2 SQIVND (reference sequence). With V trimmed by 5 bases and J by 3 bases, 6 bases remained unmatched. CDR3 size: 15 residues. CDR3 in amino acids: CASSSQGVDTGELFF. The CDR3 region has the DNA TGTGCCAGTAGTTCGCAGGGGGTGGACACCGGGGAGCTGTTTTTT.

The CDR3 DNA reads TGTGCCAGCAGCCGCCAGGGGACCTATAATGAAAAACTGTTTTTT. It translates to CASSRQGTYNEKLFF. This chain links TRBV11-1 with TRBJ1-4; tentatively, D is TRBD1 (6 bases). Germline-derived CDR1 and CDR2 are SGHAT and FQDESV (reference sequence). The CDR3 loop spans 15 amino acids. Trimming took 5 bases from V and 4 from J, leaving 14 bases between them.

The V gene is TRBV9, the J gene TRBJ2-3, with 10 bases that match TRBD1. V shed 4 bases and J 3 bases; nucleotides not matched to a gene: 8. CDR1 and CDR2 from the germline V gene are SGDLS and YYNGEE. The CDR3 spans 16 residues. In nucleotides, the CDR3 is TGTGCCAGCAGCATCAGCCGGGACAGGGGTACAGATACGCAGTATTTT. Translating gives CASSISRDRGTDTQYF.

This chain connects TRBV4-3 to TRBJ1-2; D gene unclear. V shed 0 bases and J shed 2 bases, with 13 bases lying between them. The germline V gene has CDR1 LGHNA and CDR2 YSLEER. The length of the CDR3 is 16 residues. The CDR3 DNA reads as TGCGCCAGCAGCCAAGATGTCGGTCCTTTCAACTATGGCTACACCTTC. Amino acid sequence: CASSQDVGPFNYGYTF.